This is a list of T cell receptor beta chains from one sample in a study of T cells after yellow fever vaccination. A single record per CDR3 protein comes from TCRdb applying MiXCR to the 5' RACE reads. In the table there are 400,000 or so distinct CDR3 sequences, about 6% of which are singletons. Sequencing used PBMCs, obtained 5 days after the yellow fever booster vaccination. The source of these receptors is a man aged 30 to 45 who received the YFV17D yellow fever vaccine. CDR3s include the opening cysteine and the closing phenylalanine or tryptophan. The D gene is left open where the match is weak. Clone size, where shown, is once, few, many, or a class for clones that have expanded.

V	J	size	D	CDR3	DNA
TRBV6-5	TRBJ2-6	few	.	CASSYRGSGANVLTF	TGTGCCAGCAGTTACAGGGGCTCTGGGGCCAACGTCCTGACTTTC
TRBV6-2/TRBV6-3	TRBJ2-1	.	.	CASSYRGLTLNEQFF	TGTGCCAGCAGTTACAGGGGACTCACCCTGAATGAGCAGTTCTTC
TRBV6-5	TRBJ2-1	many	.	CASSYLGGSSYNEQFF	TGTGCCAGCAGTTACTTGGGGGGCAGCTCCTACAATGAGCAGTTCTTC
TRBV10-3	TRBJ2-1	many	TRBD2	CAISGYLIAGAAEQFF	TGTGCCATCAGTGGGTATCTGATAGCGGGAGCGGCTGAGCAGTTCTTC
TRBV29-1	TRBJ2-3	.	.	CSVGVTDTQYF	TGCAGCGTAGGGGTCACAGATACGCAGTATTTT
TRBV29-1	TRBJ1-2	.	.	CSVGQAQYGYTF	TGCAGCGTTGGACAGGCCCAATATGGCTACACCTTC
TRBV18	TRBJ2-7	many	TRBD1	CASSAVGGQGLYEQYF	TGTGCCAGCTCAGCAGTAGGAGGACAGGGCCTCTACGAGCAGTACTTC
TRBV19	TRBJ2-1	few	.	CASSAPEGKNEQFF	TGTGCCAGTAGCGCCCCGGAGGGGAAAAATGAGCAGTTCTTC
TRBV5-6	TRBJ2-7	.	TRBD1	CASSRDRGRTEQYF	TGTGCCAGCAGCCGGGACAGGGGGAGAACCGAGCAGTACTTC
TRBV20-1	TRBJ2-1	.	TRBD2	CCARDHVSGSINEQFF	TGCTGTGCTAGAGATCATGTTAGCGGGTCTATCAATGAGCAGTTCTTC
TRBV14	TRBJ2-3	few	TRBD1	CASSQGGTGTLTDTQYF	TGTGCCAGCAGCCAAGGAGGGACAGGGACTCTCACAGATACGCAGTATTTT
TRBV7-6	TRBJ2-3	.	TRBD2	CASSLTSGIGADTQYF	TGTGCCAGCAGCTTAACTAGCGGGATCGGGGCAGATACGCAGTATTTT
TRBV5-1	TRBJ1-1	many	.	CASSLSTGGLKEAFF	TGCGCCAGCAGCCTTTCGACAGGAGGCCTCAAGGAAGCTTTCTTT
TRBV20-1	TRBJ1-2	.	TRBD1	CSARVGTVDGYTF	TGCAGTGCTAGAGTAGGGACAGTAGACGGCTACACCTTC
TRBV10-3	TRBJ2-7	many	TRBD1	CAISDPNSRQGASYEQYF	TGTGCCATCAGTGATCCCAACTCAAGACAGGGGGCTTCCTACGAGCAGTACTTC
TRBV7-9	TRBJ1-1	few	.	CASSLETAEAFF	TGTGCCAGCAGCTTGGAAACCGCTGAAGCTTTCTTT
TRBV18	TRBJ1-5	many	.	CASSPGGISQPQHF	TGTGCCAGCTCCCCCGGGGGGATAAGCCAGCCCCAGCATTTT
TRBV9	TRBJ2-7	few	.	CASSLDTATYEQYF	TGTGCCAGCAGCCTCGACACCGCTACCTACGAGCAGTACTTC
TRBV14	TRBJ2-1	many	.	CASSQLMTRGNNEQFF	TGTGCCAGCAGCCAACTCATGACTAGAGGTAACAATGAGCAGTTCTTC
TRBV29-1	TRBJ2-1	.	TRBD2	CSVEPGLENEQFF	TGCAGCGTTGAACCGGGACTAGAGAATGAGCAGTTCTTC
TRBV4-3	TRBJ2-5	few	TRBD2	CASSQDLAGGPEQETQYF	TGCGCCAGCAGCCAAGATCTTGCGGGAGGGCCGGAACAAGAGACCCAGTACTTC
TRBV18	TRBJ2-3	few	.	CASSPPLATDTQYF	TGTGCCAGCTCACCACCACTAGCCACAGATACGCAGTATTTT
TRBV2	TRBJ2-3	.	.	CASHPSPTDTQYF	TGTGCCAGCCACCCAAGTCCAACAGATACGCAGTATTTT
TRBV7-2	TRBJ2-1	.	TRBD2	CASSQLRAGVGYNEQFF	TGTGCCAGCAGCCAACTGAGAGCGGGAGTAGGCTACAATGAGCAGTTCTTC
TRBV4-1	TRBJ2-1	few	TRBD2	CASSQGTSGVYNEQFF	TGCGCCAGCAGCCAAGGGACTAGCGGAGTATACAATGAGCAGTTCTTC
TRBV3-1	TRBJ1-1	.	TRBD1	CASSQVTGHSGTEAFF	TGTGCCAGCAGCCAAGTGACAGGGCATTCGGGCACTGAAGCTTTCTTT
TRBV6-2/TRBV6-3	TRBJ2-5	many	TRBD2	CAAARAGGTQYF	TGTGCCGCGGCAAGAGCGGGGGGGACCCAGTACTTC
TRBV9	TRBJ2-2	few	TRBD2	CASSVALAGHTGELFF	TGTGCCAGCAGCGTAGCTCTAGCGGGACACACCGGGGAGCTGTTTTTT
TRBV4-3	TRBJ2-1	few	.	CASSQGSSGSLPGNEQFF	TGCGCCAGCAGCCAAGGAAGTTCCGGGAGCCTGCCCGGGAATGAGCAGTTCTTC
TRBV7-9	TRBJ1-2	few	.	CASSTRDGNYGYTF	TGTGCCAGCAGTACCAGGGATGGTAACTATGGCTACACCTTC
TRBV23-1	TRBJ2-7	.	.	CASSQVTQRAHYEQYF	TGCGCCAGCAGTCAAGTGACGCAAAGGGCCCACTACGAGCAGTACTTC
TRBV7-2	TRBJ1-5	many	.	CASSLAGLSNQPQHF	TGTGCCAGCAGCTTAGCAGGGCTTAGCAATCAGCCCCAGCATTTT
TRBV5-1	TRBJ2-1	many	.	CASSLAATGNEQFF	TGCGCCAGCAGCTTGGCCGCAACGGGCAATGAGCAGTTCTTC
TRBV7-8	TRBJ2-3	many	.	CASSLEARTDTQYF	TGTGCCAGCAGCTTAGAAGCTCGAACAGATACGCAGTATTTT
TRBV11-2	TRBJ2-4	few	.	CASSLFAGAKNIQYF	TGTGCCAGCAGCTTGTTTGCGGGAGCCAAAAACATTCAGTACTTC
TRBV20-1	TRBJ2-1	.	TRBD2	CSARDSGSRNEQFF	TGCAGTGCTAGAGATAGCGGGAGCCGCAATGAGCAGTTCTTC
TRBV5-6	TRBJ2-7	many	TRBD1	CASSRRTGTYEQYF	TGTGCCAGCAGCCGCCGGACAGGAACCTACGAGCAGTACTTC
TRBV5-1	TRBJ2-5	.	.	CASSVGVRRVETQYF	TGCGCCAGCAGCGTGGGTGTTAGGCGGGTCGAGACCCAGTACTTC
TRBV4-3	TRBJ2-5	.	.	CASSQVAGGEETQYF	TGCGCCAGCAGCCAAGTCGCTGGCGGGGAGGAGACCCAGTACTTC
TRBV7-8	TRBJ2-4	many	.	CASSQRRWGAKNIQYF	TGTGCCAGCAGCCAACGGAGGTGGGGAGCCAAAAACATTCAGTACTTC
TRBV4-3	TRBJ2-2	many	.	CASSQDLDVVIFSGELFF	TGCGCCAGCAGCCAAGACCTGGACGTAGTGATATTTTCCGGGGAGCTGTTTTTT
TRBV5-1	TRBJ2-5	.	TRBD2	CASSPPGLAGETQYF	TGCGCCAGCAGCCCTCCGGGACTAGCGGGAGAGACCCAGTACTTC
TRBV20-1	TRBJ1-1	.	TRBD1	CSARERDRGTTEAFF	TGCAGTGCTAGAGAACGGGACAGGGGCACTACTGAAGCTTTCTTT
TRBV18	TRBJ2-3	few	.	CASSSYPTGTVDPTQYF	TGTGCCAGCTCGTCTTATCCGACGGGCACCGTCGACCCTACGCAGTATTTT
TRBV19	TRBJ1-4	few	.	CATKRRVGTLATNEKLFF	TGTGCCACCAAGCGGCGGGTCGGAACCCTCGCAACTAATGAAAAACTGTTTTTT
TRBV30	TRBJ2-2	few	.	CAWSAALRQDNTGELFF	TGTGCCTGGAGTGCCGCCCTGCGACAAGACAACACCGGGGAGCTGTTTTTT
TRBV7-8	TRBJ2-5	many	.	CASSSLREETQYF	TGTGCCAGCAGCTCCCTGAGGGAAGAGACCCAGTACTTC
TRBV7-9	TRBJ2-2	many	.	CASSLTAAYHTGELFF	TGTGCCAGCAGCTTAACGGCCGCGTACCACACCGGGGAGCTGTTTTTT
TRBV29-1	TRBJ1-1	.	.	CSAIYRLMNTEAFF	TGCAGCGCTATATACAGGTTAATGAACACTGAAGCTTTCTTT
TRBV28	TRBJ2-1	few	.	CASRHRVTSYNEQFF	TGTGCCAGCAGGCACAGGGTTACCTCCTACAATGAGCAGTTCTTC
TRBV6-2/TRBV6-3	TRBJ2-3	many	.	CASSYQDKGFSQDTQYF	TGTGCCAGCAGTTACCAGGACAAGGGGTTTTCACAAGATACGCAGTATTTT
TRBV23-1	TRBJ2-1	.	.	CASSRHRSSYNEQFF	TGCGCCAGCAGTCGGCACAGAAGCTCCTACAATGAGCAGTTCTTC
TRBV3-1	TRBJ2-4	many	TRBD2	CASSRTTSGAKNIQYF	TGTGCCAGCAGCCGAACGACTAGCGGGGCCAAAAACATTCAGTACTTC
TRBV7-2	TRBJ2-7	.	TRBD2	CASSSGWAGGLDQYF	TGTGCCAGCAGCTCCGGTTGGGCGGGAGGGCTAGATCAGTACTTC
TRBV5-1	TRBJ2-3	.	.	CASSLDPRLAVSPGTDTQYF	TGCGCCAGCAGCTTGGACCCGCGCTTAGCCGTATCGCCTGGCACAGATACGCAGTATTTT